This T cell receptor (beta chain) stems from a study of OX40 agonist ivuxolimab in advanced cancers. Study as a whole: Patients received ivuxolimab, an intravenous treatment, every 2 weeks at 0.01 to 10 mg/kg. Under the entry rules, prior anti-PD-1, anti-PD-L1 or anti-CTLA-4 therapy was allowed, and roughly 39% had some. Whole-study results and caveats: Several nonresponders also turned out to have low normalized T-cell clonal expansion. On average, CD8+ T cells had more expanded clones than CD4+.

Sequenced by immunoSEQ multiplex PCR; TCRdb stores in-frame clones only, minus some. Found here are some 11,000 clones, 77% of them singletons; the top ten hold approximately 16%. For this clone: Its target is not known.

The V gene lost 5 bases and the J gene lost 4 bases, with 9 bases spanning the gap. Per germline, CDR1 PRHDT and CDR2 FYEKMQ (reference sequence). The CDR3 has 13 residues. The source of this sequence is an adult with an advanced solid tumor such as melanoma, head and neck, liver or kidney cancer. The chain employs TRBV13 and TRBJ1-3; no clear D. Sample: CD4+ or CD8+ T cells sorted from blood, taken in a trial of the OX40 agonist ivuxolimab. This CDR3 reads CASSAQQGNTIYF. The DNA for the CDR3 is TGTGCCAGCAGCGCGCAACAGGGAAACACCATATATTTT.